This entry concerns a single T cell receptor beta chain. Which antigen it targets is not known. Base qualities are not recorded, but no much larger clone differs from it by a single base. The sample originates from a study of shared clonotypes between healthy human individuals (dated by TCRdb to the early 2020s). The study in broad terms: A couple of women and three men aged 18 to 49 years were included in the cohort. For each donor, CD4 naive and CD4 memory were each given three plates, CD8 naive was given two plates, and CD8 memory was given one plate. To estimate repertoire size and how much clonotype sharing occurs between individuals, the study deeply sequenced the blood TCR repertoires of 5 or 6 healthy adults. To increase sequencing depth and limit assay-specific biases, TCR repertoire library preparation and sequencing were carried out by different laboratories using diverse techniques. Leukapheresis yielded between about 0.94 and 8.9 billion PBMCs per donor.

General conclusions and limits of the study: Because the study included a small number of donors, the genetic and exposure-history diversity represented was limited. Estimated clonotype richness was generally larger for naive than for memory subsets. Clonotypes shared by all four sorted-subset donors showed higher generation probabilities than non-shared clonotypes. When several donors were compared, the shared fraction of clonotypes was 5% to 6.5% for naive CD4, 3.5% to 4% for naive CD8, about 2.4% for memory CD4, and roughly 0.4% for memory CD8. Pairwise subsampling led to the expectation that sequencing depth would affect the degree of clonotype sharing among donors. Sampling was restricted to blood, and TCR repertoires in tissues likely differ from the TCR repertoires found in blood. Incomplete sequencing was indicated by rarefaction of sorted-subset datasets, despite the large sequencing depth.

The CDR3 measures 16 amino acids from cysteine to phenylalanine. The only DNA kept is the CDR3, 48 bases in frame from the first base. Trimming removed 2 bases from V and 1 base from J, leaving 15 bases between the germline ends. According to the germline V gene, CDR1 reads SGHRS and CDR2 reads YFSETQ. TCR CDR3 regions were amplified from genomic DNA by multiplex PCR using the deep immunoSEQ assay. For each cell subset, the extracted genomic DNA was distributed evenly across all wells of several immunoSEQ 96-well plates, and each plate served as one replicate. For sorted subsets, roughly 190 ng of genomic DNA, equivalent to around 29,000 T cell genomes, went into each replicate PCR. The purified libraries were quantified using a Qubit 3.0 fluorometer, sized with a Bioanalyzer 2100, and then quantified again using the KAPA Library Quantification kit. Every immunoSEQ 96-well plate was sequenced on a dedicated single-read 150-cycle Illumina NextSeq 550 flow cell. The original methods were these. Because the immunoSEQ output held only junctional sequences and lacked quality scores, the filtering could not match the filtering applied to full-length reads. Sequences were annotated with PyIR, a Python wrapper for IgBLAST v1.9, and V/J genes and CDR3 were assigned using IMGT germline references. Reads with weak V/J assignments (E-value above 1e-6), missing CDR3, stop codons, out-of-frame junctions, or ambiguous translated residues were removed. A V3J clonotype was defined by an identical inferred V gene, J gene, and CDR3 amino acid sequence. Percentage overlap between repertoires was computed as shared unique clonotypes divided by the size of the smaller repertoire. Repertoire richness was assessed with RTK rarefaction, the Chao1 estimator, and Recon v2.1 estimates of unobserved clonotypes. Generation probabilities were computed with OLGA for all TCRbeta clonotypes obtained by the gDNA method from several donors. TCRdb carries this immuneACCESS record with in-frame sequences only. Its versions omit some clonotypes, under half of them owing to an unresolved V gene in the studies checked, with the rest unexplained. The V and J calls and clone size come from that table; D and trimming were worked out from the DNA. Counted in this sample were some 1,900,000 clones; about 95% of them appeared once. Roughly 1.2% of the sample rests with the top ten.

CD8 naive samples consisted of CD45RO-negative cells that were positively selected for CCR7, yielding a CD45RA+CCR7+ population without TemRA cells. The donors were healthy, HIV-negative adults with no recently reported acute infections or vaccinations. Only Caucasian adults living in Nashville, Tennessee, USA were represented among the donors. Blood was obtained by leukapheresis, after which PBMCs were separated by Ficoll-Histopaque density gradient centrifugation and cryopreserved in liquid nitrogen vapor phase. Analytical flow cytometry was used to check the purity and quantity of each magnetically sorted T cell population. Genomic DNA was isolated from every sorted fraction and measured by UV absorbance on a Nanodrop 2000c.

This clonotype originated in a man between 18 and 35 years old in good health. The sequence is built from TRBV5-1 and TRBJ1-1; TRBD1 could be the D gene, as 5 bases match. The sequencing input was naive CD8+ T cells sorted from blood. Per the publication, the cell subset or site label means: CD45RA+CCR7+. The nucleotides read TGCGCCAGCAGCTTTCGCGGGGGAAACGGGAACACTGAAGCTTTCTTT. The encoded protein is CASSFRGGNGNTEAFF.